This TCR beta chain was captured by sequencing in a study of shared clonotypes between healthy human individuals. Only in-frame clones appear in the TCRdb table, and some are missing; sequencing was by immunoSEQ multiplex PCR. The profile covers millions of clones, with just over 90% appearing a single time and over 0.12% taken by the ten largest. In germline, CDR1 is MGHRA, CDR2 YSYEKL. The V gene lost 4 bases and the J gene lost 4 bases, with 13 bases spanning the gap. CDR3 length: 14 amino acids. General observations from the study: In having few donors, the study represented limited genetic and exposure-history diversity. Estimated clonotype richness was generally higher in naive than memory subsets.

Points on this clone: Its cognate antigen is unknown.

The sequenced material came from naive CD4+ T cells sorted from blood. As for subset: CD45RA+ positively selected. This receptor was identified in a man between 18 and 35 years old in good health. The chain joins TRBV4-1 to TRBJ2-5; D ambiguous. CDR3 sequence: CASSLSGLGETQYF. The CDR3 nucleotides are TGCGCCAGCAGCCTTAGTGGCCTAGGAGAGACCCAGTACTTC.